These 32 T cell receptor beta chains were sequenced from one sample in a study of cytomegalovirus exposure and HLA in healthy donors. The PCR employed 60 Vbeta primers together with 13 Jbeta primers. The repertoire was sequenced with immunoSEQ multiplex PCR; TCRdb's copy has only in-frame clones and lacks some. The sample records fewer than 130,000 clones, about four fifths being singletons. Material: PBMCs. The source of these receptors is a woman aged 55 to 70 in good health and CMV-seropositive.

The V gene is TRBV7-9, the J gene TRBJ1-6, with 8 bases fitting TRBD1. Trimming cost V 1 base and J 11 bases; bases outside gene matches: 7. Germline-derived CDR1 and CDR2 are SEHNR and FQNEAQ (reference sequence). The CDR3 extends over 15 amino acids. The CDR3 nucleotides read TGTGCCAGCAGCTTAGGTCCAGGGGGCCCGACACCCCTCCACTTT. This codes for CASSLGPGGPTPLHF. The full variable domain, completed using reference TRBV7-9 and TRBJ1-6, is DTGVSQNPRHKITKRGQNVTFRCDPISEHNRLYWYRQTLGQGPEFLTYFQNEAQLEKSRLLSDRFSAERPKGSFSTLEIQRTEQGDSAMYLCASSLGPGGPTPLHFGNGTRLTVT.

J is TRBJ2-5 and V is TRBV6-1, with D possibly being TRBD1 (6 bases). This CDR3 is built from 13 residues. With 5 bases removed from V and 5 bases from J, the gap between germline ends came to 12 bases. Germline V lookup: CDR1 MNHNS, CDR2 SASEGT. The CDR3, as DNA: TGTGCCAGCAGTATATACAGGGCCGAGACCCAGTACTTC. It codes for CASSIYRAETQYF.

This rearrangement joins TRBV18 to TRBJ1-5; tentatively, D is TRBD1 (6 bases). This CDR3 region has 14 residues. With 3 bases removed from V and 5 bases from J, the gap between germline ends came to 11 bases. Germline CDR1 reads KGHSH; CDR2 reads LQKENI. CDR3 DNA sequence: TGTGCCAGCTCACCCGCAGGGGTAGATCAGCCCCAGCATTTT. Amino acid sequence: CASSPAGVDQPQHF.

This clone was detected once. This chain connects TRBV7-9 to TRBJ1-3; D uncertain. Trimming took off 7 bases at V and 4 bases at J, with 11 bases between the two ends. Germline lookup yields CDR1 SEHNR and CDR2 FQNEAQ (reference sequence). This CDR3 contains 13 residues. The CDR3 loop reads CASIRGWGNTIYF. The DNA for the CDR3 is TGTGCCAGCATCCGAGGGTGGGGAAACACCATATATTTT.

This clone came up a few times. CDR3 residues: CASSQQGSTGELFF. The CDR3, as DNA: TGTGCCAGCAGTCAACAGGGTAGCACCGGGGAGCTGTTTTTT. The chain has TRBV7-2 and TRBJ2-2, with a tentative D call TRBD1 (6 bases). Germline V lookup: CDR1 SGHTA, CDR2 FQGNSA. The CDR3 covers 14 residues. Between the trimmed V and J ends, which lost 6 bases and 4 bases, there was a span of 12 bases.

The chain joins TRBV5-1 to TRBJ2-1, with 15 bases aligning to TRBD2. V dropped 4 bases and J dropped 4; count of bases not matched to a gene: 12. This CDR3 region has 19 residues. Germline loops: CDR1 SGHRS, CDR2 YFSETQ. CDR3: CASSRGVGTSGRPYNEQFF. CDR3 nucleotide sequence: TGCGCCAGCAGCCGGGGGGTTGGGACTAGCGGGAGGCCTTACAATGAGCAGTTCTTC.

This sequence joins TRBV7-9 and TRBJ1-2; 7 bases match TRBD1. V dropped 3 bases and J dropped 8; count of bases not matched to a gene: 12. Germline loops: CDR1 SEHNR, CDR2 FQNEAQ (reference sequence). This CDR3 is 15 amino acids long. CDR3 loop: CASSFGNRGPLGYTF. CDR3 bases: TGTGCCAGCAGCTTCGGCAACAGGGGCCCCCTAGGCTACACCTTC.

The chain combines TRBV29-1 with TRBJ2-7; 8 bases map to TRBD1. The CDR3 is 14 residues long. Trimming at V came to 6 bases and at J to 1 base, leaving 8 bases not matched to a gene. CDR1 and CDR2 (germline): SQVTM, ANQGSEA. CDR3 region: CSVAAGQDSYEQYF. The CDR3 bases are TGCAGCGTCGCCGCGGGACAGGATTCCTACGAGCAGTACTTC.

This chain joins TRBV5-5 and TRBJ1-1; D may be TRBD1 (6 bases). The CDR3 has 14 amino acids. Trimming took 3 bases from V and 3 from J, leaving 12 bases between them. Germline CDR1 SGHKS, CDR2 YYEKEE (reference sequence). DNA of the CDR3: TGTGCCAGCAGCTCCAGGGGAAGGGACACTGAAGCTTTCTTT. Amino acid sequence: CASSSRGRDTEAFF.

The V call is TRBV20-1, the J call TRBJ1-2; the D gene is possibly TRBD1 (6 bases). The V gene lost 6 bases and the J gene lost 5 bases, with 10 bases spanning the gap. This CDR3 contains 11 residues. CDR1 and CDR2 from the germline V gene are DFQATT and SNEGSKA (reference sequence). The CDR3 loop reads CSAGQPYGYTF. The CDR3 nucleotides are TGCAGTGCCGGACAGCCGTATGGCTACACCTTC.

The CDR3 here is CASSPAGTGTTNEQFF. CDR3 coding DNA: TGTGCCAGTAGTCCCGCCGGGACAGGGACCACCAATGAGCAGTTCTTC. V gene TRBV19 combines with J gene TRBJ2-1; 9 bases are shared with TRBD1. Germline CDR1 LNHDA, CDR2 SQIVND (reference sequence). The CDR3 covers 16 residues. V was pared by 5 bases and J by 6 bases, with 11 bases of the junction left unmatched.

This clone was seen a handful of times. The chain has TRBV10-3 and TRBJ1-1; 10 bases line up with TRBD1. This CDR3 comprises 15 residues. Germline CDR1 is ENHRY and CDR2 is SYGVKD. The V and J ends lost 6 bases and 5 bases, in that order; junction bases with no gene match: 9. The CDR3, as DNA: TGTGCCATCAGGTCTTCCGGGACAGGGGATACTGAAGCTTTCTTT. Amino acids: CAIRSSGTGDTEAFF.

The V and J genes are TRBV15 and TRBJ1-1; 7 nucleotides agree with TRBD1. The CDR3 totals 14 residues. With 6 bases clipped from V and 0 bases from J, the junction kept 4 bases outside the gene matches. Looked up from germline, CDR1 is LNHNV and CDR2 is YYDKDF (reference sequence). DNA for the CDR3: TGTGCCACCAGGTTGGGACAGATGAACACTGAAGCTTTCTTT. Translated, it gives CATRLGQMNTEAFF. Complete variable domain (other parts from reference TRBV15 and TRBJ1-1): DAMVIQNPRYQVTQFGKPVTLSCSQTLNHNVMYWYQQKSSQAPKLLFHYYDKDFNNEADTPDNFQSRRPNTSFCFLDIRSPGLGDTAMYLCATRLGQMNTEAFFGQGTRLTVV.

This clone was detected a few times. A read error may produce the germline difference seen at one junction end. The CDR3 bases are TGTTCCAGCAGCGCCGTACAGGTGGGCTATGGCTACACCTTC. Translation gives CSSSAVQVGYGYTF. This chain links TRBV7-9 with TRBJ1-2; TRBD1 is a possible D gene (5 bases). The germline CDR1 and CDR2 sequences are SEHNR and FQNEAQ (reference sequence). This CDR3 contains 14 residues.

The chain has TRBV6-5 and TRBJ2-3, with D hard to call. The CDR3 is 13 residues long. From germline, CDR1 is MNHEY and CDR2 SVGAGI. V lost 10 bases and J 1 base, leaving 12 bases between the germline ends. The CDR3 nucleotides are TGTGCCACATTAGCCCCAGGCACAGATACGCAGTATTTT. Amino acids: CATLAPGTDTQYF.

The rearrangement uses TRBV5-1 and TRBJ2-7, with 12 bases fitting TRBD2. Germline values: CDR1 SGHRS, CDR2 YFSETQ. There are 14 residues in the CDR3. Unmatched junction bases numbered 0, after V lost 0 bases and J lost 5 bases. CDR3 residues: CASSLGLAGDEQYF. CDR3 nucleotide sequence: TGCGCCAGCAGCTTGGGACTAGCGGGAGACGAGCAGTACTTC.

The sample holds one count of this clone. V is TRBV19 and J is TRBJ1-1; D is unresolved. Germline CDR1 LNHDA, CDR2 SQIVND (reference sequence). With 6 bases removed from V and 3 bases from J, the gap between germline ends came to 8 bases. This CDR3 has 12 residues. This chain's CDR3 is CASRVPDTEAFF. The CDR3 DNA is TGTGCCAGTAGGGTTCCGGACACTGAAGCTTTCTTT.

V gene TRBV6-6 combines with J gene TRBJ1-3; 10 bases map to TRBD1. J lost 4 bases, V lost 7 bases, and 1 base had no gene match. Germline V lookup: CDR1 MNHNY, CDR2 SVGAGI (reference sequence). CDR3 length equals 13 residues. The CDR3: CASMGQGGNTIYF. The CDR3 DNA reads as TGTGCCAGCATGGGACAGGGGGGAAACACCATATATTTT.

This clone was recorded once. The chain recombines TRBV28 with TRBJ2-2; a weak D match, TRBD1 (6 bases). Per the germline V gene, CDR1 is MDHEN and CDR2 is SYDVKM. V shed 10 bases and J shed 4 bases, with 16 bases lying between them. The CDR3 is 14 amino acids. The CDR3 loop reads CATRVGAVTGELFF. The DNA for the CDR3 is TGTGCCACCAGGGTGGGGGCGGTCACCGGGGAGCTGTTTTTT.

This rearrangement joins TRBV29-1 to TRBJ1-1; unclear D gene. V lost 7 bases, J lost 1 base, and 10 bases lay in between. Germline CDR1 is SQVTM and CDR2 is ANQGSEA. The CDR3 has 12 amino acids. Here the CDR3 DNA reads TGCAGCGGAAAACACCCGAACACTGAAGCTTTCTTT. Translating it yields CSGKHPNTEAFF.

V usage is TRBV27 and J usage is TRBJ1-5; the match to TRBD1 covers 8 bases. The germline V gene has CDR1 MNHEY and CDR2 SMNVEV (reference sequence). The V segment lost 3 bases and the J segment 6 bases; nucleotides outside the gene matches: 7. The CDR3 has 15 residues. DNA for the CDR3: TGTGCCAGCAGTTTCCGGGGACAGGCAACTCAGCCCCAGCATTTT. Translation gives CASSFRGQATQPQHF.

The chain links TRBV6-1 to TRBJ2-3, with 12 nucleotides matching TRBD1. The CDR3 is 18 residues long. V lost 2 bases to trimming and J lost 1 base; unmatched junction nucleotides: 7. Germline lookup yields CDR1 MNHNS and CDR2 SASEGT. The CDR3 reads CASSEQRGQGARTDTQYF. The CDR3 nucleotides read TGTGCCAGCAGTGAACAAAGGGGACAGGGGGCGCGCACAGATACGCAGTATTTT.

The J gene is TRBJ2-6, the V gene TRBV30; 9 nucleotides agree with TRBD1. The CDR3 is made up of 15 amino acids. V lost 7 bases and J lost 1; bases outside the gene matches: 5. CDR1 GTSNPN and CDR2 SVGIG come from the germline V gene (reference sequence). In nucleotides, the CDR3 is TGTGCCTTACAGGGGGCCACTTCTGGGGCCAACGTCCTGACTTTC. Amino acids: CALQGATSGANVLTF.

This clone was observed a handful of times. This chain joins TRBV5-1 and TRBJ2-7, with 8 bases identical to TRBD1. The CDR3 has 14 amino acids. V lost 5 bases and J lost 3; bases outside the gene matches: 7. The germline CDR1 and CDR2 sequences are SGHRS and YFSETQ. CDR3 sequence (DNA): TGCGCCAGCAGTTTTCAGGGGGCTGACTACGAGCAGTACTTC. Encoded protein: CASSFQGADYEQYF.

The J gene is TRBJ2-2, the V gene TRBV19; 9 positions match TRBD2. CDR1 is LNHDA, CDR2 SQIVND, per germline (reference sequence). The CDR3 contains 19 residues. The junction had 20 bases not matched to a gene; V was cut back by 9 bases and J by 3 bases. The CDR3 loop reads CARQLSKGFSGSHTGELFF. CDR3 DNA sequence: TGTGCCAGACAATTGAGTAAGGGATTTAGCGGGAGCCACACCGGGGAGCTGTTTTTT.

V usage is TRBV4-2 and J usage is TRBJ1-4; 7 bases agree with TRBD1. The CDR3 is 18 residues long. The V gene end was trimmed by 0 bases and the J gene end by 2 bases; junction bases not matched to a gene: 9. Germline V gene data show CDR1 as LGHNA and CDR2 as YNFKEQ. CDR3 protein: CASSQEADRRFTNEKLFF. The CDR3 region has the DNA TGTGCCAGCAGCCAAGAGGCGGACAGGCGATTTACTAATGAAAAACTGTTTTTT.

The chain couples TRBV7-8 to TRBJ2-1, with 10 positions matching TRBD2. CDR3 length equals 16 residues. Germline V lookup: CDR1 SGHVS, CDR2 FQNEAQ. V shed 3 bases, J shed 4 bases, and the junction held 6 bases outside the gene matches. DNA of the CDR3: TGTGCCAGCAGCTTGGGTGGGACTAGCGCTTACAATGAGCAGTTCTTC. Amino acids: CASSLGGTSAYNEQFF.

This rearrangement joins TRBV7-6 to TRBJ2-1; D might be TRBD1 (5 bases). The germline V and J ends were trimmed by 4 bases and 5 bases, with 15 bases remaining between them. CDR1 is SGHVS, CDR2 FNYEAQ, per germline. The CDR3 is made up of 15 amino acids. Here the CDR3 reads CASSSSVQGNNEQFF. The CDR3 nucleotides are TGTGCCAGCAGCTCTAGTGTTCAGGGTAACAATGAGCAGTTCTTC.

V and J are TRBV7-9 and TRBJ2-7, with 7 bases fitting TRBD1. Germline CDR1 SEHNR, CDR2 FQNEAQ (reference sequence). The CDR3 loop spans 14 amino acids. V trimming: 5 bases; J trimming: 3 bases; junction bases outside the gene matches: 7. Written as DNA, the CDR3 is TGTGCCAGCAGCCCAAGGGACAGACTCTACGAGCAGTACTTC. Encoded protein: CASSPRDRLYEQYF.

The chain carries TRBV25-1 and TRBJ2-7; 7 bases fit TRBD2. The V segment lost 4 bases and the J segment 2 bases; nucleotides outside the gene matches: 5. The CDR3 sequence is 14 residues long. CDR1 MGHDK and CDR2 SYGVNS come from the germline V gene. The CDR3 spells CASSAASGTYEQYF. CDR3 in DNA: TGTGCCAGCAGTGCGGCTAGCGGTACCTACGAGCAGTACTTC.

The CDR3 region has the DNA TGTGCCAGCAGTGACTTTACGGGAGGTGAGCAGTTCTTC. Encoded protein: CASSDFTGGEQFF. The chain combines TRBV6-4 with TRBJ2-1, with 7 bases matching TRBD2. CDR3 length: 13 residues. Germline CDR1 and CDR2: MRHNA and SNTAGT. V lost 1 base, J lost 9 bases, and 3 bases stayed unmatched.

V and J are TRBV7-6 and TRBJ1-4, with a possible D match to TRBD1 (5 bases). Germline V gene data show CDR1 as SGHVS and CDR2 as FNYEAQ. V lost 3 bases and J lost 8, with 13 bases in between. This CDR3 spans 14 amino acids. CDR3 loop: CASSLVRGGEKLFF. The CDR3 DNA follows: TGTGCCAGCAGCTTGGTTAGGGGCGGCGAAAAACTGTTTTTT.